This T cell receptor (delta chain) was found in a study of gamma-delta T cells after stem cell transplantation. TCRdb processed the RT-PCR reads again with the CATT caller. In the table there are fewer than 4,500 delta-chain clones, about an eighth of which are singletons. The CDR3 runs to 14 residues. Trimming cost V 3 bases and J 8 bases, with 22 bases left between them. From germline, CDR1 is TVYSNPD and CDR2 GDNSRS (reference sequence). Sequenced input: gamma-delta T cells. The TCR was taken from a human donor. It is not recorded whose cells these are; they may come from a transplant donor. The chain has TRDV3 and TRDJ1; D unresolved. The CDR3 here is CAFLTSGPLGKLIF. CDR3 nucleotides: TGTGCCTTCCTCACGTCGGGGCCCCTCGGGAAACTCATCTTT.